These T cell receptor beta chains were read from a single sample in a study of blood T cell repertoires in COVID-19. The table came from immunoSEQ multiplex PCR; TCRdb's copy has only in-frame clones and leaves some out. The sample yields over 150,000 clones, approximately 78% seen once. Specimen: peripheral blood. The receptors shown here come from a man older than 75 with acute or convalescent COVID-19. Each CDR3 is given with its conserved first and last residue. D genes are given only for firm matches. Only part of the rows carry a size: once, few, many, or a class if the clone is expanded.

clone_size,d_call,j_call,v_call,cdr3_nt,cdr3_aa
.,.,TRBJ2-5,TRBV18,TGTGCCAGCTCACCAGGGCCCCCCGGAGAGACCCAGTACTTC,CASSPGPPGETQYF
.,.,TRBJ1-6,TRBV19,TGTGCCAGTAGTAGGGACACGGATTCACCCCTCCACTTT,CASSRDTDSPLHF
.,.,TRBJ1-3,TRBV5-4,TGTGCCAGCAGCTTGGCCGGGGAGTTCATCTCTGGAAACACCATATATTTT,CASSLAGEFISGNTIYF
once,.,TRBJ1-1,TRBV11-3,TGTGCCAGCAGCTTAGAACGGGTTAGTTATACTGAAGCTTTCTTT,CASSLERVSYTEAFF
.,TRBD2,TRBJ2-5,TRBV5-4,TGTGCCAGCAGCCCCGGAACTAGCGGGTTCGCTATCCAAGAGACCCAGTACTTC,CASSPGTSGFAIQETQYF
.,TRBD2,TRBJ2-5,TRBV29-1,TGCAGCGTTGAGAGCGGCAGCGGGGGCGCGACCCAGTACTTC,CSVESGSGGATQYF
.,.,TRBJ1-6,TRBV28,TGTGCCAGCACCCTGGGAGGGTGGCCTTATAATTCACCCCTCCACTTT,CASTLGGWPYNSPLHF
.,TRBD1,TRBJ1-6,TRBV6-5,TGTGCCAGCAGTTACTCGAGGGGGCGCATCGGTTCACCCCTCCACTTT,CASSYSRGRIGSPLHF
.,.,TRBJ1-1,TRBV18,TGTGCCAGCTCACCACTCCTCTTACAGGGTGGAGGGAACACTGAAGCTTTCTTT,CASSPLLLQGGGNTEAFF
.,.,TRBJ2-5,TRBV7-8,TGTGCCAGCAGCTTAGTGGGCTTTCAAGAGACCCAGTACTTC,CASSLVGFQETQYF
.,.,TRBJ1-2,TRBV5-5,TGTGCCAGCGGGAATACAGGGTCATATGGCTACACCTTC,CASGNTGSYGYTF
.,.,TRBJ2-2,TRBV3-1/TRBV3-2,TGTGCCAGCAGCCAGTCCGGGACATCCACCGGGGAGCTGTTTTTT,CASSQSGTSTGELFF
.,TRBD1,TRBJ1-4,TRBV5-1,TGCGCCAGCAGCCGGGACAGGGCTAATGAAAAACTGTTTTTT,CASSRDRANEKLFF
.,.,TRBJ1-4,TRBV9,TGTGCCAGCAGCGTAGTAGCCGGGGGGAGTAATGAAAAACTGTTTTTT,CASSVVAGGSNEKLFF
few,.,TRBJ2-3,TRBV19,TGTGCCAGTAGTATAGGTAGGGGGATCACAGATACGCAGTATTTT,CASSIGRGITDTQYF
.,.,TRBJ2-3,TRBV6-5,TGTGCCAGCAACATACTCGGAGGCACAGATACGCAGTATTTT,CASNILGGTDTQYF
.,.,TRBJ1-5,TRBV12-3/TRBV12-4,TGTGCCAGCAGTTTAGCCGAGAGGCAGCCCCAGCATTTT,CASSLAERQPQHF
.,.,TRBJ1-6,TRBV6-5,TGTGCCAGCAGGCAGGGCTCGAATTCACCCCTCCACTTT,CASRQGSNSPLHF
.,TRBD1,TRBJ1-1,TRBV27,TGTGCCAGCAGTTCAAAACGGGACAGGGGGCTGAACACTGAAGCTTTCTTT,CASSSKRDRGLNTEAFF
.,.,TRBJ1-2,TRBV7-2,TGTGCCAGCAGCTTAGATTTCGATGGCTACACCTTC,CASSLDFDGYTF
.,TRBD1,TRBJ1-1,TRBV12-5,TGTGCTAGTGGGGGGACAGGCCGTGGCACTGAAGCTTTCTTT,CASGGTGRGTEAFF
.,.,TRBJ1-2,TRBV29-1,TGCAGCGTTGTTGAGGGGGCTAACTATGGCTACACCTTC,CSVVEGANYGYTF
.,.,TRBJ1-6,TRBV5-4,TGTGCCAGCAGCTTTGGGGAGGGGGTGATCCTCAATTCACCCCTCCACTTT,CASSFGEGVILNSPLHF
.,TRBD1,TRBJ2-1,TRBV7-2,TGTGCCAGCAGCTTAAGAGCACAGGGGGCGATTAATGAGCAGTTCTTC,CASSLRAQGAINEQFF
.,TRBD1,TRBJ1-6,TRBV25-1,TGTGCCAGCAGTGTTTCGGGACAGGGTAATTCACCCCTCCACTTT,CASSVSGQGNSPLHF
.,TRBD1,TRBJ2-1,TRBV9,TGTGCCAGCAGCTGGGACAGGGGGCGCGGAAATGAGCAGTTCTTC,CASSWDRGRGNEQFF
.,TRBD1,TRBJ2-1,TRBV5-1,TGCGCCAGCAGCCCAGGGACAGGGGTGAATGAGCAGTTCTTC,CASSPGTGVNEQFF
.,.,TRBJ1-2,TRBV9,TGTGCCAGCAGCGTAGACGAGTCTAACTATGGCTACACCTTC,CASSVDESNYGYTF
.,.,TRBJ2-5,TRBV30,TGTGCCTGGGGCAGCACGGGGACCCAGTACTTC,CAWGSTGTQYF
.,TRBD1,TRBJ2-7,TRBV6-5,TGTGCCAGCAGATCCAAGGGACAGGGGACCTACGAGCAGTACTTC,CASRSKGQGTYEQYF
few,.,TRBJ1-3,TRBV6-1,TGTGCCAGCAGTGAGTCAGGGCTCACTGGAAACACCATATATTTT,CASSESGLTGNTIYF
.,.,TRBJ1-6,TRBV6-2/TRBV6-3,TGTGCCAGCAGCTCTGGAGTCTCACCCCTCCACTTT,CASSSGVSPLHF
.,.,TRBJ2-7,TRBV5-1,TGCGCCAGCAGCCCAGGTGGAGGGTCCGACGAGCAGTACTTC,CASSPGGGSDEQYF
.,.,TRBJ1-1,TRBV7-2,TGTGCCAGCAGCTTTGCGGGGGGCCGGAACACTGAAGCTTTCTTT,CASSFAGGRNTEAFF
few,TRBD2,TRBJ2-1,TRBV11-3,TGTGCCAGCAGCTTAGGAGGTAATAGCGGGGGCTCCTACAATGAGCAGTTCTTC,CASSLGGNSGGSYNEQFF